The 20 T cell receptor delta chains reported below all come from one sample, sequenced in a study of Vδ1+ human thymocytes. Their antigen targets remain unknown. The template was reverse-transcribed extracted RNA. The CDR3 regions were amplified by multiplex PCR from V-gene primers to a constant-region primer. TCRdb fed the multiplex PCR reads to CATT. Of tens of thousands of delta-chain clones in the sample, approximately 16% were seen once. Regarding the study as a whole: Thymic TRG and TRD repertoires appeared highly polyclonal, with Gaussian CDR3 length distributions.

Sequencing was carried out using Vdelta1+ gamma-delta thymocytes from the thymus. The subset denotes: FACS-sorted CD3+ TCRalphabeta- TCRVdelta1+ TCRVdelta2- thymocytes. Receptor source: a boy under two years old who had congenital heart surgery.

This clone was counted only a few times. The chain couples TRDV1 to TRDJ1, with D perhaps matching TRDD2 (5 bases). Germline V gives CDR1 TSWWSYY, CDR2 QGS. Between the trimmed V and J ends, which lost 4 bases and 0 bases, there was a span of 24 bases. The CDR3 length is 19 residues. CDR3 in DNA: TGTGCTCTTGGGGGGGTCTGGACCTACGCGTCACTGTACACCGATAAACTCATCTTT. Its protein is CALGGVWTYASLYTDKLIF.

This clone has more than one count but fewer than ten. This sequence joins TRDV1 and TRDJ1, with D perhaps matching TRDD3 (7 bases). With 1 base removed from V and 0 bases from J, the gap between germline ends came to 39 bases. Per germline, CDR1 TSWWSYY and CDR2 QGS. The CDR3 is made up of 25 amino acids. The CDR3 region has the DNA TGTGCTCTTGGGGAACGTCGGTTCCTATGTGCTGGGGGTCGACTTTGCCCCAGATACACCGATAAACTCATCTTT. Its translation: CALGERRFLCAGGRLCPRYTDKLIF.

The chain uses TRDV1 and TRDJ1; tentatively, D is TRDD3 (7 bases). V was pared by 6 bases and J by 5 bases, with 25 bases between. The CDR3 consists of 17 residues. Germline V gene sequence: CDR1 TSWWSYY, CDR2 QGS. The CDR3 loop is CALGEFPIFWGEDKLIF. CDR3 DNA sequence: TGTGCTCTTGGCGAGTTTCCTATATTCTGGGGGGAAGATAAACTCATCTTT.

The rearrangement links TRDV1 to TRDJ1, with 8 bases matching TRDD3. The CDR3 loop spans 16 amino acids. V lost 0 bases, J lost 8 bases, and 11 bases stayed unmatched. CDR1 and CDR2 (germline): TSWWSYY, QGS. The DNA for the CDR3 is TGTGCTCTTGGGGAACTGAGGAAGAGGGGGGATAAGAAACTCATCTTT. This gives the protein CALGELRKRGDKKLIF.

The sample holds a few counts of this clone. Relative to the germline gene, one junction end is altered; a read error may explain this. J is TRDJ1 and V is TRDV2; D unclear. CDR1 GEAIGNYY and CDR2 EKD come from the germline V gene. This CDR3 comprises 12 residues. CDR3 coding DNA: TGTGCCTGTGGCACCGTACGGGATAAACTCATCTTT. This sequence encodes CACGTVRDKLIF.

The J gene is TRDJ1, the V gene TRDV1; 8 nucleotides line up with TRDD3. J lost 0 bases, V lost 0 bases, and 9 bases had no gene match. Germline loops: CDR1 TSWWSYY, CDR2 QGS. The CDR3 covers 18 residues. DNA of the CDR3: TGTGCTCTTGGGGAACTAATGGGGGATCCTCCATACACCGATAAACTCATCTTT. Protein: CALGELMGDPPYTDKLIF.

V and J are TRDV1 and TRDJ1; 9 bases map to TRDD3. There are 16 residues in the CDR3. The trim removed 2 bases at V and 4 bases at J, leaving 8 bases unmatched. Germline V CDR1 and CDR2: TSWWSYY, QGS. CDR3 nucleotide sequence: TGTGCTCTTGGGGAAAGGCCTGGGGGATCCTTCGATAAACTCATCTTT. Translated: CALGERPGGSFDKLIF.

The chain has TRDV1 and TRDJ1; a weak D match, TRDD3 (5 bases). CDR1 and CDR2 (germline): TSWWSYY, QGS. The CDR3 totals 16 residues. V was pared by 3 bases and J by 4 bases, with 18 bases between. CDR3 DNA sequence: TGTGCTCTTGGGGATAACCTCGACCGAGGGGGCGATAAACTCATCTTT. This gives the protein CALGDNLDRGGDKLIF.

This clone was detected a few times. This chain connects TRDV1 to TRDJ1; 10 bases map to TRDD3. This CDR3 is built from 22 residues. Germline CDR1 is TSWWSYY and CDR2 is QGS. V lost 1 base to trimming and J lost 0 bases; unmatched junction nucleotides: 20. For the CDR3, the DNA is TGTGCTCTTGGGGAACCTTCCTACCGGGGGGATACGCTGGAGAGGGACACCGATAAACTCATCTTT. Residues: CALGEPSYRGDTLERDTDKLIF.

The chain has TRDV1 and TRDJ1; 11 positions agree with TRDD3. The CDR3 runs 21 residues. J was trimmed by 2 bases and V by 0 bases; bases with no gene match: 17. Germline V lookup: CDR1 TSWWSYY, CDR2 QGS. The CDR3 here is CALGELGLPLSGGYWTDKLIF. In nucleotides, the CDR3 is TGTGCTCTTGGGGAACTCGGCCTTCCTTTATCTGGGGGATACTGGACCGATAAACTCATCTTT.

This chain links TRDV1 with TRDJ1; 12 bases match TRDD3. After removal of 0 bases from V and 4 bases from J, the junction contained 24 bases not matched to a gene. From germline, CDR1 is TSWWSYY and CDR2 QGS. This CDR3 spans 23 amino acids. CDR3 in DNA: TGTGCTCTTGGGGAACTGCCGTTTAACTTACCGTACTGGGGGATACATCTAATCGATAAACTCATCTTT. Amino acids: CALGELPFNLPYWGIHLIDKLIF.

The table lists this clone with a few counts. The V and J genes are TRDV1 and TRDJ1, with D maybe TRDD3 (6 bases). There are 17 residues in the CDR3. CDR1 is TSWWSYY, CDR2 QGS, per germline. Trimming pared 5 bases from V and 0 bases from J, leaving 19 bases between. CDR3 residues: CALGRKGDPFYTDKLIF. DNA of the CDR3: TGTGCTCTTGGGAGAAAGGGGGACCCGTTTTACACCGATAAACTCATCTTT.

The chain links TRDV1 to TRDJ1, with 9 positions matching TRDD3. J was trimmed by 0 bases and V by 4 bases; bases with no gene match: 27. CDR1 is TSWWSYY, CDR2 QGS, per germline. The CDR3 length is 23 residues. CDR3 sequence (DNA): TGTGCTCTTGGGGGACTGGGAAAGAACGCGGGTCCGTACTGGGGGAGCTACACCGATAAACTCATCTTT. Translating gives CALGGLGKNAGPYWGSYTDKLIF.

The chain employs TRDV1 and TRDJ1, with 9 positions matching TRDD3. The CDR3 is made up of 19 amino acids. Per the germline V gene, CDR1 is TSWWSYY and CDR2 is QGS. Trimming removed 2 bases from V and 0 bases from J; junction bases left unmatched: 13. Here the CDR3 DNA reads TGTGCTCTTGGGGAAAGGAGCACGGAGTGGGGGATATACACCGATAAACTCATCTTT. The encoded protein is CALGERSTEWGIYTDKLIF.

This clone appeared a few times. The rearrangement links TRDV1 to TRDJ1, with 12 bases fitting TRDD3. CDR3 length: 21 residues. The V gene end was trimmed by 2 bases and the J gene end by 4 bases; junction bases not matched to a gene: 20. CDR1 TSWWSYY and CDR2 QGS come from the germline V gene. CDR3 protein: CALGEMRPIAVTGGYCDKLIF. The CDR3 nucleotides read TGTGCTCTTGGGGAAATGCGGCCTATAGCGGTGACTGGGGGATACTGCGATAAACTCATCTTT.

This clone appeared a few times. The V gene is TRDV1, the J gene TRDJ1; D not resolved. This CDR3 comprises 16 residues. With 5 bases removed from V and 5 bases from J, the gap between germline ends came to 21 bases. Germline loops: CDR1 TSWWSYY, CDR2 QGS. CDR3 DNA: TGTGCTCTTGGGCTCCATCGGCCGGGAACTGAGGATAAACTCATCTTT. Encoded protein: CALGLHRPGTEDKLIF.

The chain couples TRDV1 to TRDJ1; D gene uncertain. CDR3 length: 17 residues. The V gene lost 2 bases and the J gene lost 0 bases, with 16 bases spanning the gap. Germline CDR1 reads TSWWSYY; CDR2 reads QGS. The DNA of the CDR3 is TGTGCTCTTGGGGAAACTTTCCCATACCCGTACACCGATAAACTCATCTTT. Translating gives CALGETFPYPYTDKLIF.

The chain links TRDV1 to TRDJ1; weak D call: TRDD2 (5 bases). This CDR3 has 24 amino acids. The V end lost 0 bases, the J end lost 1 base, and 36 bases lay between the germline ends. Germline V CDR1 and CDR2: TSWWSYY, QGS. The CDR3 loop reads CALGELDPSSHPPPRYSCTDKLIF. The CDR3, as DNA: TGTGCTCTTGGGGAACTAGACCCTTCTTCCCACCCTCCCCCGAGGTATTCTTGCACCGATAAACTCATCTTT.

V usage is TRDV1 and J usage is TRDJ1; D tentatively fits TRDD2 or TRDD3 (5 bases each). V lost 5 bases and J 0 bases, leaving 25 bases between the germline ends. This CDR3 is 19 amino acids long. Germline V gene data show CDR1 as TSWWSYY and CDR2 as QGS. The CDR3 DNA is TGTGCTCTTGGGAGGCCCTACGCGGGGGCCCATTTGTACACCGATAAACTCATCTTT. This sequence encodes CALGRPYAGAHLYTDKLIF.

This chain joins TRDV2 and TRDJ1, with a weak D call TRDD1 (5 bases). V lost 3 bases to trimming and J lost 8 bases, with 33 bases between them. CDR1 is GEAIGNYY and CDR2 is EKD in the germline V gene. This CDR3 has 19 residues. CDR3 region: CACDAPLIIPAKSDCKLIF. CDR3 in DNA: TGTGCCTGTGACGCCCCATTAATAATACCCGCGAAATCCGATTGCAAACTCATCTTT.